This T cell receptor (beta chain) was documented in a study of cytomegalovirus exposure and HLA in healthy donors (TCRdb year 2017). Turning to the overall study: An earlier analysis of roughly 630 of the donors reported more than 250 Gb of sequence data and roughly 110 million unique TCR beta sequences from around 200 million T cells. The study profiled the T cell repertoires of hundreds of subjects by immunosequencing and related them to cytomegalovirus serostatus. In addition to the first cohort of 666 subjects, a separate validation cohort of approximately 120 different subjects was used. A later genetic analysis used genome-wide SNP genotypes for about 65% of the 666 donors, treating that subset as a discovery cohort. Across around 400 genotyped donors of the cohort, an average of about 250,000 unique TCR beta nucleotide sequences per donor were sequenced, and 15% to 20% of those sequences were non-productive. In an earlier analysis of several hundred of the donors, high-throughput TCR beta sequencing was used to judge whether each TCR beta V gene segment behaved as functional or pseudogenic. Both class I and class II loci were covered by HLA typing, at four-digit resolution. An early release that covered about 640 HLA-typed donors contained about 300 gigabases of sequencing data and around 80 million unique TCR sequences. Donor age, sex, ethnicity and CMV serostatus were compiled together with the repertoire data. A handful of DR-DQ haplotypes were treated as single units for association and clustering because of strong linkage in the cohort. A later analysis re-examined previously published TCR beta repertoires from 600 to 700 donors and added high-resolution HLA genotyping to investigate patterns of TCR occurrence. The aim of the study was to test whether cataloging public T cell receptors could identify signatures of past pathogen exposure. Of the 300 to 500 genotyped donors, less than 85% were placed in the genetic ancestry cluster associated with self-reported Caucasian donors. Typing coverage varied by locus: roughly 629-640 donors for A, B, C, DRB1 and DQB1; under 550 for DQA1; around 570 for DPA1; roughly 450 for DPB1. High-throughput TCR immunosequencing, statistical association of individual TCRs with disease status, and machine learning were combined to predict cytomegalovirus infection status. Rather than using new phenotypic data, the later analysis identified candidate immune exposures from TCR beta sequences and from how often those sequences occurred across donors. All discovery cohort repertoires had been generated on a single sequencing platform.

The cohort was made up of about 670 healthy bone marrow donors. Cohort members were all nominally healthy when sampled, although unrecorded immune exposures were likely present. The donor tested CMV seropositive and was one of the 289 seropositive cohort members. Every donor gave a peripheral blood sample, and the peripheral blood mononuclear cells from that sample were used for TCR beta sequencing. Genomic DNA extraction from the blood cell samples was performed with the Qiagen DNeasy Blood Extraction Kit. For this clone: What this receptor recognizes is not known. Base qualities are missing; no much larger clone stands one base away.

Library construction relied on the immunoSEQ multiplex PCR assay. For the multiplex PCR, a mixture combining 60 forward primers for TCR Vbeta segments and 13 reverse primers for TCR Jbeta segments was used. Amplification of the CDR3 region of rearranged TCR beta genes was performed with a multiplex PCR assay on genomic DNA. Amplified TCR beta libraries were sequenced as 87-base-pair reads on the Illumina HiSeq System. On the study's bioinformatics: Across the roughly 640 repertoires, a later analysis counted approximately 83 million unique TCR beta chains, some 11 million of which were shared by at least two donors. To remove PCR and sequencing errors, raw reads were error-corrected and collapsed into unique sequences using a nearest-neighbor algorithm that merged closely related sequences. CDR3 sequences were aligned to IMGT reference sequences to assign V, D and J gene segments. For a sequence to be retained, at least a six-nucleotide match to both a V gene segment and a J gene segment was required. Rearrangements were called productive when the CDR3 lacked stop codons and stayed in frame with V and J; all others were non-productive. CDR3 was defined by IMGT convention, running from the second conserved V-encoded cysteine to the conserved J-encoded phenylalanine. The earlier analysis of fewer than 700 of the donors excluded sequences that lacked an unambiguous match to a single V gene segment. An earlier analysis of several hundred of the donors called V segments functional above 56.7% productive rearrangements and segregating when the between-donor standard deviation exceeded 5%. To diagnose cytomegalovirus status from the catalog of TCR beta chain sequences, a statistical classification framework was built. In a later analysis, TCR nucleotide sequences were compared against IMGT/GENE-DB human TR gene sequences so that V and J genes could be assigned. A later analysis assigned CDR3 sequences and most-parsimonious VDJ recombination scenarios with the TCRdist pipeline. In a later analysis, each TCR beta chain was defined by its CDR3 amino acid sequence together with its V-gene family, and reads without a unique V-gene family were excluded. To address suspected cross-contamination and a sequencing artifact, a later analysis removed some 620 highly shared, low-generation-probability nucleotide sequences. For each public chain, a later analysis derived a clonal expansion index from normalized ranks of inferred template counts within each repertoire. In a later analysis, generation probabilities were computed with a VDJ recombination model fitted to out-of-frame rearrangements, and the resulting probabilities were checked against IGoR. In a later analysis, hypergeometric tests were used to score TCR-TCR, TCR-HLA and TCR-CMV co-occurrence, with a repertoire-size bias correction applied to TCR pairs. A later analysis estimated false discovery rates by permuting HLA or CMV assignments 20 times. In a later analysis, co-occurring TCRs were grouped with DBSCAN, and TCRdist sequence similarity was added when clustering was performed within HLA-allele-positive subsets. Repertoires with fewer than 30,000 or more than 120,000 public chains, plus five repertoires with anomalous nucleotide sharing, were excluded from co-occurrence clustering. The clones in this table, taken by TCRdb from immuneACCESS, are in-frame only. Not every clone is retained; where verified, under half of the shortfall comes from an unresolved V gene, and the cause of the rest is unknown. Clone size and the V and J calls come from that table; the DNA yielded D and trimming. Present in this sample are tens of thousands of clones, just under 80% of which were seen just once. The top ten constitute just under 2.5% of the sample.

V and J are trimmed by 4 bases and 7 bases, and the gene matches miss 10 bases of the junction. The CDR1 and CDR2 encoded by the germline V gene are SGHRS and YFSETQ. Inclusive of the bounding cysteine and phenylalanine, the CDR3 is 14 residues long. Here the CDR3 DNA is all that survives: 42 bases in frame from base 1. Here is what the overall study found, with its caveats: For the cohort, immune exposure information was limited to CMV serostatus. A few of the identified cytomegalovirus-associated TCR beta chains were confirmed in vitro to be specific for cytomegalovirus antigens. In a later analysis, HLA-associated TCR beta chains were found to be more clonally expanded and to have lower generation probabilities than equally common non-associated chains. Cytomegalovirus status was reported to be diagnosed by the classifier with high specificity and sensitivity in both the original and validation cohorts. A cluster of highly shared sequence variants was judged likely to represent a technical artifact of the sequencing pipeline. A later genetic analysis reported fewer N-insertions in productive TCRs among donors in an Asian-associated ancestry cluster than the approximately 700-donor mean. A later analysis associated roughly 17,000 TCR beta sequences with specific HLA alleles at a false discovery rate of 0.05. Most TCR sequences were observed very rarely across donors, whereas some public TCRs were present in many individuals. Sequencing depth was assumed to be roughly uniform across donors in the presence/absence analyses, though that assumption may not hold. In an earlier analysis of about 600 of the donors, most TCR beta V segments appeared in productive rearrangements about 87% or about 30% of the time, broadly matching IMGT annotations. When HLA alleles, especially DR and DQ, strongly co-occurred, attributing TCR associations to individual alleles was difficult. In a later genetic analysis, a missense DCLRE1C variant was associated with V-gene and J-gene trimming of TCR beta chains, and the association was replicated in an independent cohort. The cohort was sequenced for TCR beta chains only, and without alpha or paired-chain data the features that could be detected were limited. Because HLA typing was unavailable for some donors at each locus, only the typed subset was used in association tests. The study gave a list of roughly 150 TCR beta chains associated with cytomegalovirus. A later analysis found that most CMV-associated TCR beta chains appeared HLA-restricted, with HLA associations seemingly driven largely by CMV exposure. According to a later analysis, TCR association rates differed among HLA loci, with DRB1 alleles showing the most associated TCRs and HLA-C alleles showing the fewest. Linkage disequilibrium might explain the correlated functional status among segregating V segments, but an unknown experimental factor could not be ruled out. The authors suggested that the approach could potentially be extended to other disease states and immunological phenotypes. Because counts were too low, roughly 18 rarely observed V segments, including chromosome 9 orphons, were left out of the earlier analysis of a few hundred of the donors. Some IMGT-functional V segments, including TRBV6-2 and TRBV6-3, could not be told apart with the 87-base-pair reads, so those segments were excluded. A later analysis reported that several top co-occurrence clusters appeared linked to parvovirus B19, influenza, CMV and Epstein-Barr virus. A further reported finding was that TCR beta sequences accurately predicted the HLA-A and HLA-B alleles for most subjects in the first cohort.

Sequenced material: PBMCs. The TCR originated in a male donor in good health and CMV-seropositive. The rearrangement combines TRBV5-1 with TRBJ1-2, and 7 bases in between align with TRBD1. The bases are TGCGCCAGCAGCCCCACAGGGGAAGGAGGTGGCTACACCTTC. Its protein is CASSPTGEGGGYTF.